This TCR beta chain was sequenced during a study of blood T cells in healthy people across ages. Peripheral blood, 9.5 to 10 milliliters per donor, was collected. Germline V lookup: CDR1 SQVTM, CDR2 ANQGSEA. The CDR3 extends over 16 amino acids. Trimming took off 5 bases at V and 4 bases at J, with 18 bases between the two ends. This clonotype was observed at least ten times. Antigen specificity is unknown. With a J-beta primer mix and a sample-barcoded 5' primer, a second PCR ran about 7 to 12 cycles. All cDNA molecules were each tagged by a template-switch adaptor with 12 random nucleotides. TCRdb re-called the 5' RACE reads through MiXCR, storing one row per CDR3 protein. The table shows under 850,000 distinct CDR3 sequences, with 35% to 40% occurring only once. Study results and limitations: Roughly linear declines in TCR beta diversity per million T cells occurred with age.

The sequenced sample consisted of blood. The clonotype was recovered from a man in his late teens or twenties in good health. The chain has TRBV29-1 and TRBJ2-6; D unclear. CDR3 DNA sequence: TGCAGCGTTATGGACCCTAAATCACAGGGGGCCAACGTCCTGACTTTC. This encodes CSVMDPKSQGANVLTF. Supplemented by reference TRBV29-1 and TRBJ2-6, the full variable domain reads SAVISQKPSRDICQRGTSLTIQCQVDSQVTMMFWYRQQPGQSLTLIATANQGSEATYESGFVIDKFPISRPNLTFSTLTVSNMSPEDSSIYLCSVMDPKSQGANVLTFGAGSRLTVL.